The rows below give T cell receptor beta chains drawn from one sample of a study of beta chain features in type 1 diabetes. TCRdb's copy holds only in-frame clones and misses some; the assay was immunoSEQ multiplex PCR. This table has roughly 170,000 clones, 10% to 15% appearing once. Sequenced input: central memory CD4+ T cells from blood. Receptor source: a woman between 18 and 30 years old in good health. CDR3s include the opening cysteine and the closing phenylalanine or tryptophan. The D gene is left open where the match is weak. Clone size is shown for a subset of rows, as once, few, many or a class of expanded clone.

15	TRBD1	TRBV5-1	NA	TRBJ1-2	TGCGCCAGCAGGGCCCGGACAGGGGACAACTATGGCTACACCTTC	CASRARTGDNYGYTF
14	TRBD2	TRBV5-1	few	TRBJ2-3	TGCGCCAGCAGCGGCGGGAGTTCAACAGATACGCAGTATTTT	CASSGGSSTDTQYF
13	NA	TRBV27	few	TRBJ2-7	TGTGCCAGCAGCTCGGAGGAGGGGTTCGAGCAGTACTTC	CASSSEEGFEQYF
19	TRBD1	TRBV27	NA	TRBJ2-6	TGTGCCAGCAGTACCATACGGACAGGGAGGCTCTCTGGGGCCAACGTCCTGACTTTC	CASSTIRTGRLSGANVLTF
14	NA	TRBV27	few	TRBJ1-3	TGTGCCAGCAGTTTTTTCAGATCTGGAAACACCATATATTTT	CASSFFRSGNTIYF
14	NA	TRBV5-1	NA	TRBJ1-2	TGCGCCAGCAGCTTGGAGGCCGGGAGCTATGGCTACACCTTC	CASSLEAGSYGYTF
15	NA	TRBV6-5	few	TRBJ2-3	TGTGCCAGCAGTGCGGGACAGCCAAGCACAGATACGCAGTATTTT	CASSAGQPSTDTQYF
13	NA	TRBV30	few	TRBJ1-2	TGTGCCTGGAGTGTACACGACAGGTCTGGCTACACCTTC	CAWSVHDRSGYTF
14	NA	TRBV27	few	TRBJ2-7	TGTGCCAGCAGTTTCAGGGGAAACTCCTACGAGCAGTACTTC	CASSFRGNSYEQYF
16	NA	TRBV7-9	NA	TRBJ1-1	TGTGCCAGCAGCTTAGGGCGCGGGGCTTTGAACACTGAAGCTTTCTTT	CASSLGRGALNTEAFF
17	TRBD2	TRBV9	few	TRBJ2-3	TGTGCCAGCAGCGTAGCCCCGGGGCTAGCGGGAGAGGATACGCAGTATTTT	CASSVAPGLAGEDTQYF
15	TRBD2	TRBV28	NA	TRBJ2-3	TGTGCCAGCAGTTTACTAGCGGGAGGTCAAAATACGCAGTATTTT	CASSLLAGGQNTQYF
15	NA	TRBV5-6	NA	TRBJ2-4	TGTGCCAGCAGCTTGAAGGGGTTGGCCAAAAACATTCAGTACTTC	CASSLKGLAKNIQYF
18	TRBD2	TRBV7-6	NA	TRBJ2-1	TGTGCCAGCAGCTTAGGAACTAGCGGGAGGAGGCCCTACAATGAGCAGTTCTTC	CASSLGTSGRRPYNEQFF
13	NA	TRBV28	NA	TRBJ2-4	TGTGCCAGCAGCTGGGGAGGTGAAAACATTCAGTACTTC	CASSWGGENIQYF
15	TRBD1	TRBV11-2	NA	TRBJ2-1	TGTGCCAGCAGCAACCCCTACAGGGGACGGAATGAGCAGTTCTTC	CASSNPYRGRNEQFF
15	NA	TRBV5-1	once	TRBJ2-5	TGCGCCAGCAGCCCTGGCGACAGGTCCCAAGAGACCCAGTACTTC	CASSPGDRSQETQYF
13	NA	TRBV9	few	TRBJ1-3	TGTGCCACCGCCTCAGGGGATGGAAACACCATATATTTT	CATASGDGNTIYF
13	TRBD2	TRBV30	few	TRBJ2-7	TGTGCCTGGACGGAAACTAGCGCGTACGAGCAGTACTTC	CAWTETSAYEQYF
13	NA	TRBV15	NA	TRBJ1-5	TGTGCCACCAGCACCGATACAGGTCAGCCCCAGCATTTT	CATSTDTGQPQHF
14	NA	TRBV7-2	few	TRBJ1-3	TGTGCCAGCAGCTTCCTATCGACTGGAAACACCATATATTTT	CASSFLSTGNTIYF
15	NA	TRBV27	NA	TRBJ2-1	TGTGCCAGCAGTTTAGCGGTGAGCTCCTACAATGAGCAGTTCTTC	CASSLAVSSYNEQFF